What follows is one T cell receptor beta chain and its context. This record comes from a study of blood T cell repertoires in COVID-19. The wider study: COVID-19 samples, acute and convalescent, were from the United States, Italy and Spain. Sources were T cells, B-cell-depleted T cells, or PBMCs; the material itself was cDNA or gDNA.

In the original processing: Amplified reference gene primers provided the basis for estimating nucleated cell counts. Some clones are missing from TCRdb's copy, which holds only in-frame ones; the method was immunoSEQ multiplex PCR. V, J and clone size are those of that table, while D and trimming were read from the DNA. This repertoire shows fewer than 200,000 clones, around 83% found once; its top ten account for around a fifth. The CDR3 sequence is 13 residues long. Germline V lookup: CDR1 SEHNR, CDR2 FQNEAQ (reference sequence). The V gene lost 4 bases and the J gene lost 9 bases, with 13 bases spanning the gap.

The sequence came from a woman in her 70s who had recovered from COVID-19. The chain employs TRBV7-9 and TRBJ1-5; D call uncertain. The specimen sequenced was peripheral blood. The CDR3 DNA reads TGTGCCAGCAGCTGGACGCCGGAGGGGCCCCAGCATTTT. Amino acid sequence: CASSWTPEGPQHF.